This T cell receptor (beta chain) came from a study of T cell responses to AZD1222 COVID-19 vaccine. Study results and limitations: Just 5 to 7 AZD1222 recipients tested seropositive at baseline. The donors showed a predominance of white British ancestry and of females, with possible underestimation of clonal diversity. Spike-specific TCR breadth and depth went up after people got two AZD1222 doses. Reportedly, nearly half of unique spike TCRs recognized epitopes outside B.1.351/B.1.1.7 mutations.

Repertoires were generated with immunoSEQ multiplex PCR, while TCRdb's copy carries only in-frame clones and drops some. The table has fewer than 120,000 clones, less than 95% seen once. This clone was counted a single time. Its antigen remains unidentified. The sample here was peripheral blood, taken on day 0 of AZD1222 vaccination. The TCR comes from an adult in good health.

CDR3 in amino acids: CASSPIRDSFNQPQHF. The DNA of the CDR3 is TGTGCCAGCAGTCCGATCCGGGACAGCTTCAATCAGCCCCAGCATTTT. The V gene is TRBV28, the J gene TRBJ1-5; TRBD1 agrees at 7 bases. CDR1 and CDR2 (germline): MDHEN, SYDVKM. This CDR3 has 16 residues. V lost 5 bases, J lost 3 bases, and 10 bases stayed unmatched.